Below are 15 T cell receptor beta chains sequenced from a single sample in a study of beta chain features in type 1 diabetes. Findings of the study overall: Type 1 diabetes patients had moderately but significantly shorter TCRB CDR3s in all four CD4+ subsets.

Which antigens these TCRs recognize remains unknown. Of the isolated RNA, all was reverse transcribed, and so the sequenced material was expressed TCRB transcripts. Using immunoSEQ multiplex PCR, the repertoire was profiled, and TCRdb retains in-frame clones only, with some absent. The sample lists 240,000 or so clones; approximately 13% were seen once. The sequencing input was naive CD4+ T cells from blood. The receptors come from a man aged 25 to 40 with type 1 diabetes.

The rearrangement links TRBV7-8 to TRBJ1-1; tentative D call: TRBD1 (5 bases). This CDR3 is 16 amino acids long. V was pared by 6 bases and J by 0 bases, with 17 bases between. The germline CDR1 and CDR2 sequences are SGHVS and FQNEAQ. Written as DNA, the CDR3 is TGTGCCAGCAGGGGTACAGGCGACAGACTGAACACTGAAGCTTTCTTT. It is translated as CASRGTGDRLNTEAFF.

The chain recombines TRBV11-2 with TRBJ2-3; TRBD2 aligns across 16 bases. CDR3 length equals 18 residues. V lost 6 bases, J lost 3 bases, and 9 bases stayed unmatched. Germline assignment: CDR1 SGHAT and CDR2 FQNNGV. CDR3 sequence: CASRVRGLAGGQTDTQYF. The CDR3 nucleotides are TGTGCCAGCAGAGTGAGGGGACTAGCGGGGGGGCAGACAGATACGCAGTATTTT.

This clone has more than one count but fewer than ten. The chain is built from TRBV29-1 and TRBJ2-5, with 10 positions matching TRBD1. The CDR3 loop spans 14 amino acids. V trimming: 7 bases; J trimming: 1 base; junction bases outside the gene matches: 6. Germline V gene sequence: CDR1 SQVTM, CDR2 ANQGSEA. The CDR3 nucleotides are TGCAGCGCCAAAGGGACAGGGGCCCAAGAGACCCAGTACTTC. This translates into CSAKGTGAQETQYF. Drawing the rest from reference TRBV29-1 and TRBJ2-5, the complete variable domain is SAVISQKPSRDICQRGTSLTIQCQVDSQVTMMFWYRQQPGQSLTLIATANQGSEATYESGFVIDKFPISRPNLTFSTLTVSNMSPEDSSIYLCSAKGTGAQETQYFGPGTRLLVL.

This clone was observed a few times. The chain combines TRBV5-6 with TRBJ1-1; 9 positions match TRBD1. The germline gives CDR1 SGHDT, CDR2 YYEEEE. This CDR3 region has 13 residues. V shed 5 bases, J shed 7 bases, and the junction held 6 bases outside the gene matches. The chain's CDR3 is CASRSRDRVEAFF. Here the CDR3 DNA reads TGTGCCAGCAGGAGCCGGGACAGGGTTGAAGCTTTCTTT.

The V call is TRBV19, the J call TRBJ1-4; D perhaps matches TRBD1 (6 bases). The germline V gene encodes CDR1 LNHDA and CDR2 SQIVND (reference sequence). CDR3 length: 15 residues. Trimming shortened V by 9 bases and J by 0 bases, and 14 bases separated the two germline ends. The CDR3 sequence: CASRWAGATNEKLFF. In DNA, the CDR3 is TGTGCCAGCCGCTGGGCAGGGGCAACTAATGAAAAACTGTTTTTT.

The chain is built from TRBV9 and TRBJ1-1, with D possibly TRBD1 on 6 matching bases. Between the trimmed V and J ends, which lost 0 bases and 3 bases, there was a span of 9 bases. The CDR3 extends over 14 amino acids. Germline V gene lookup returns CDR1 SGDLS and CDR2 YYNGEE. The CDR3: CASSVAGGDTEAFF. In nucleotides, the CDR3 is TGTGCCAGCAGCGTAGCTGGGGGCGACACTGAAGCTTTCTTT. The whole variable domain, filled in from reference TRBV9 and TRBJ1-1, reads DSGVTQTPKHLITATGQRVTLRCSPRSGDLSVYWYQQSLDQGLQFLIQYYNGEERAKGNILERFSAQQFPDLHSELNLSSLELGDSALYFCASSVAGGDTEAFFGQGTRLTVV.

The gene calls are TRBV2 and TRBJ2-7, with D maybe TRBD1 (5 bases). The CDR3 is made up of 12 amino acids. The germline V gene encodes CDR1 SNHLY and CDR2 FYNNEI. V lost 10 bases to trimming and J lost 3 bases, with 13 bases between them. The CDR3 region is CATKLGLYEQYF. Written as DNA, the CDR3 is TGTGCCACCAAACTGGGGCTCTACGAGCAGTACTTC.

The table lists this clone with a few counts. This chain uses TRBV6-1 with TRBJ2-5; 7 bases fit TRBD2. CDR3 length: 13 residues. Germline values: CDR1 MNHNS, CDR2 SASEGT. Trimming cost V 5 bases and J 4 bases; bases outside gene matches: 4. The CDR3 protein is CASSLREAETQYF. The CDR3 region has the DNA TGTGCCAGCAGTCTCCGGGAGGCAGAGACCCAGTACTTC.

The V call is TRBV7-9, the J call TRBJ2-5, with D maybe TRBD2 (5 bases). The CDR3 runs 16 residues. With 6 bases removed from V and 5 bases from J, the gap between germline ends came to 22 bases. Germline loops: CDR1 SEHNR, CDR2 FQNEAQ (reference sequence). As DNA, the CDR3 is TGTGCCAGCAGTTGGATAGACCCGGGGTTGGGGGAGACCCAGTACTTC. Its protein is CASSWIDPGLGETQYF. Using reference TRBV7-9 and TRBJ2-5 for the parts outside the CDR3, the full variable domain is DTGVSQNPRHKITKRGQNVTFRCDPISEHNRLYWYRQTLGQGPEFLTYFQNEAQLEKSRLLSDRFSAERPKGSFSTLEIQRTEQGDSAMYLCASSWIDPGLGETQYFGPGTRLLVL.

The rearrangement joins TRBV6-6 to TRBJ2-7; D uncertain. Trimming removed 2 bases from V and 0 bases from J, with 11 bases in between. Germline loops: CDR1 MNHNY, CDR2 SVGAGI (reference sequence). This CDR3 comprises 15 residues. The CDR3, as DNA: TGTGCCAGCAGTTACGGCACACCTTACTCCTACGAGCAGTACTTC. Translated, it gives CASSYGTPYSYEQYF.

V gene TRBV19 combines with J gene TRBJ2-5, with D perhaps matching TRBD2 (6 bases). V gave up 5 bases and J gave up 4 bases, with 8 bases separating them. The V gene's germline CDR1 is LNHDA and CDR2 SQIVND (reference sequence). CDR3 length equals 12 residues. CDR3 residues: CASSGAGETQYF. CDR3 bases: TGTGCCAGTAGTGGAGCGGGAGAGACCCAGTACTTC.

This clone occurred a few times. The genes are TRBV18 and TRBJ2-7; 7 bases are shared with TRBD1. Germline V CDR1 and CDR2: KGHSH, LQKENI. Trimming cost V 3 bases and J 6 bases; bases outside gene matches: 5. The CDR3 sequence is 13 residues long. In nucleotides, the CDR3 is TGTGCCAGCTCACCGGACAGGACGGGCGAGCAGTACTTC. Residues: CASSPDRTGEQYF.

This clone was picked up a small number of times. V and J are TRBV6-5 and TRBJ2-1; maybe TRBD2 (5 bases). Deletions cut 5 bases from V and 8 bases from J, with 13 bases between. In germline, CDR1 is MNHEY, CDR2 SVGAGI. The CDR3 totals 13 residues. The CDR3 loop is CASSRGPGYEQFF. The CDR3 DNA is TGTGCCAGCAGTCGAGGTCCGGGGTATGAGCAGTTCTTC.

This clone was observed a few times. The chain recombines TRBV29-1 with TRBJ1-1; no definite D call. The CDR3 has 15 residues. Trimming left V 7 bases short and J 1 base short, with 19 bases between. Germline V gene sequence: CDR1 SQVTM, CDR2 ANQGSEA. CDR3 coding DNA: TGCAGCGCCACCCAAGGCGGAGGAACGAACACTGAAGCTTTCTTT. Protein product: CSATQGGGTNTEAFF. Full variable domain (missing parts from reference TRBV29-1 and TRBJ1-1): SAVISQKPSRDICQRGTSLTIQCQVDSQVTMMFWYRQQPGQSLTLIATANQGSEATYESGFVIDKFPISRPNLTFSTLTVSNMSPEDSSIYLCSATQGGGTNTEAFFGQGTRLTVV.

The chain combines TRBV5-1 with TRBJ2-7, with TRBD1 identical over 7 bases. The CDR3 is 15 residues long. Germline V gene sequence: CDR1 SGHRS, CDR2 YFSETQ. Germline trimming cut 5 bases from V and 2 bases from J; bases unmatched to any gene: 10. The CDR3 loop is CASSPSLTGAYEQYF. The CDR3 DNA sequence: TGCGCCAGCAGTCCTTCTTTAACAGGGGCCTACGAGCAGTACTTC.